This TCR beta chain was sequenced during a study of T cells after somatic rescue of genetic block. Clones were read by immunoSEQ multiplex PCR, and TCRdb kept only the in-frame ones, dropping some. The data hold about 14,000 clones, with under 75% observed a single time. The CDR3 consists of 13 residues. Germline-derived CDR1 and CDR2 are SGHDN and FVKESK. Between the trimmed V and J ends, which lost 4 bases and 3 bases, there was a span of 10 bases. V and J are TRBV14 and TRBJ2-7, with D perhaps matching TRBD2 (6 bases). The source of this sequence is a boy aged 5-17 years. Material for sequencing was peripheral blood mononuclear cells (PBMCs). The CDR3, as DNA: TGTGCCAGCAGCCCGGGACTCAACTACGAGCAGTACTTC. Translated: CASSPGLNYEQYF.